This TCR beta chain was obtained from a study of beta chain features in type 1 diabetes (dated by TCRdb to 2016 to 2018). As for the study more broadly: Mean age, gender distribution, total cell number and subset yield were not different between patients and healthy donors. Across all samples, roughly 110,000,000 sorted cells were examined, and cell number per subset correlated strongly with RNA yield. In the study, TCRB repertoires of sorted circulating CD4+ T cell subsets from recently diagnosed type 1 diabetes patients were compared with those of matched healthy donors. Whereas all 28 donors provided naive and central memory subsets, regulatory and stem cell-like memory subsets were isolated from just 8 patients and roughly 8 healthy donors. What the study reported, not specific to this receptor: Shorter templates might have been favored by PCR, but patient and control samples were amplified and corrected together, so both groups would have been affected equally by any skew. A moderate but significant shortening of TCRB CDR3 length was observed in type 1 diabetes patients in all four CD4+ subsets. Because cDNA rather than genomic DNA was sequenced, highly expressing activated cells could have been over-represented, although no difference in activation and CD3 levels was found between groups. Patients with type 1 diabetes made fewer insertions and deleted more nucleotides at VDJ recombination sites, implying thymic rearrangement abnormalities. Naive, central memory and regulatory TCRB repertoires appeared to be more alike among patients than among healthy donors. Because the HLA sub-analyses included only small numbers of individuals, any influence of HLA type on TCRB rearrangement was left unresolved.

In this sample, this clone turned up a few times. What this receptor recognizes is not known. Per-base quality was not reported, and no clone a single base away is much larger than it. Each donor gave one peripheral blood draw, averaging approximately 120 mL, which was collected into heparinised tubes. A BD FACSAria II was used to sort naive, central memory, regulatory and stem cell-like memory CD4+ T cells with a panel that included CD45RO, CCR7, CD25, CD127, CD95 and CD27. Every sorted population had a purity above 95%. PBMCs were separated immediately by Lymphoprep density gradient centrifugation and were stained directly, without being cultured. So that batch effects would be minimized, each experiment stained and sorted samples in pairs, pairing one healthy donor with one patient. The entire amount of isolated RNA was reverse transcribed using the High Capacity cDNA Reverse Transcription Kit, so the sequenced TCRB transcripts were expressed ones. Deep immunoSEQ sequencing was applied to naive, central memory and regulatory T cell samples, giving an average of approximately 3.8 million total reads per sample. After sorted cells were lysed in RLT buffer, RNA was extracted with DNase-treated RNeasy Micro or Mini kits, with the choice depending on cell number. Each cell subset was processed separately to prevent cross-contamination, with patient and healthy donor samples processed together. Using the immunoSEQ multiplex PCR, TCRB sequences were amplified from cDNA into 87-bp fragments spanning the CDR3 region. Sequencing of the amplicons was done on the Illumina HiSeq platform. The study's processing was this. Synthetic template baselines were used to correct PCR bias computationally, reads within Hamming distance 2 were collapsed together, and singletons that could not be merged were discarded. By aligning reads against IMGT, V, D and J genes, CDR3 length, and insertions or deletions at six rearrangement sites were assigned. Clonotype counts were normalized to sorted cell number within each subset before computing true diversity and Gini coefficients with the tcR R package. Repertoire sharing was quantified using the overlap coefficient calculated on TCRB nucleotide sequences. As a proxy for the pre-selection repertoire, out-of-frame TCRB sequences from naive cells were analyzed. TCRdb mirrors the immuneACCESS table, restricted to in-frame sequences. Some clones are absent from its copies; in checked studies, under half trace to an unresolved V gene, and the reason for the others is unknown. V and J calls and clone size are given by that table; D and trimming were obtained from the DNA. Across this sample there are fewer than 350,000 clones, with over 14% seen only once. The ten largest account for less than 0.02% of the sample.

From its cysteine to its phenylalanine, the CDR3 spans 14 amino acids. CDR3 DNA is the only sequence kept; it has 42 bases, read in frame from the first base. Trimming accounts for 4 bases at V and 2 bases at J, while the number of junction bases matched to no gene is 6. The germline V gene gives CDR1 as SGHRS and CDR2 as YFSETQ. The sequence derives from a man aged 18 to 29 with type 1 diabetes. Sequenced sample: naive CD4+ T cells from blood. The cell subset or site label here, explained by the study, means: true naive CD4+ T cells. Recombination joined TRBV5-1 with TRBJ2-7; the central 7 bases match TRBD1. CDR3 protein: CASSTPGQTYEQYF. The DNA sequence is TGCGCCAGCAGCACCCCGGGACAGACCTACGAGCAGTACTTC.